This TCR beta chain was captured in a study of T cell responses to AZD1222 COVID-19 vaccine. CDR3 size: 16 residues. The V and J ends lost 0 bases and 0 bases, in that order; junction bases with no gene match: 4. CDR1 and CDR2 from the germline V gene are SGHVS and FNYEAQ. Sequencing was performed with immunoSEQ multiplex PCR; in TCRdb, only in-frame clones are kept and a portion is missing. The sample has over 110,000 clones, roughly 90% seen once. This chain uses TRBV7-6 with TRBJ1-1; 7 bases match TRBD1. Sequenced here: peripheral blood, sampled on day 0 of AZD1222 vaccination. The TCR sequence derives from an adult in good health. The CDR3 is CASSLAGDSMNTEAFF. CDR3 bases: TGTGCCAGCAGCTTAGCGGGGGACAGTATGAACACTGAAGCTTTCTTT.